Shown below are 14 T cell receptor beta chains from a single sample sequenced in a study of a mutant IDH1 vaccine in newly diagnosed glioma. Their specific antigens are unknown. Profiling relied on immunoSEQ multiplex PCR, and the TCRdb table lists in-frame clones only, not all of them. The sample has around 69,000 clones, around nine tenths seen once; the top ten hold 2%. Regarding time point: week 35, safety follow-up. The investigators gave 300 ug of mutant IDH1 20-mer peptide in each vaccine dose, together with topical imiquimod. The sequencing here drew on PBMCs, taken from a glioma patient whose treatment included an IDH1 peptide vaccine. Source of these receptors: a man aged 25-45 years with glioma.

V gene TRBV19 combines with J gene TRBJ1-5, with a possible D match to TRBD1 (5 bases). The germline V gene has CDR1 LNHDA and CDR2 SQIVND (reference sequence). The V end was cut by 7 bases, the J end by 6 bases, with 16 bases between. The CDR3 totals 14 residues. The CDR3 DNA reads TGTGCCAGTACCCCGAACGGGGCTAGTCAGCCCCAGCATTTT. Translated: CASTPNGASQPQHF.

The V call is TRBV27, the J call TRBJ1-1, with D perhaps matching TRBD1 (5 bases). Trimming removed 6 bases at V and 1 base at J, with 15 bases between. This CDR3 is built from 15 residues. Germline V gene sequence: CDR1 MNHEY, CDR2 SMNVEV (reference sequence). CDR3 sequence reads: CASSGGGVANTEAFF. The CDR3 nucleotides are TGTGCCAGCAGCGGCGGGGGGGTTGCGAACACTGAAGCTTTCTTT.

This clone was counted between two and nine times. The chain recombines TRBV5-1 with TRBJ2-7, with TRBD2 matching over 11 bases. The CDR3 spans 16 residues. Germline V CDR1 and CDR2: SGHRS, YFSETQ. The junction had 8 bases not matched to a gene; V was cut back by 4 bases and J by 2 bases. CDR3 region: CASSVLAGGAPYEQYF. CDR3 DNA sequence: TGCGCCAGCAGCGTTCTAGCGGGGGGCGCTCCCTACGAGCAGTACTTC.

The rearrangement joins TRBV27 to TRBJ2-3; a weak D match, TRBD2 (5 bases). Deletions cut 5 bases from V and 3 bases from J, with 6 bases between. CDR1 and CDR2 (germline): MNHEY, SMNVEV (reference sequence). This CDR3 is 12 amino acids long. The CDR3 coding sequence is TGTGCCAGCAGTCCGGGGACAGATACGCAGTATTTT. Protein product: CASSPGTDTQYF.

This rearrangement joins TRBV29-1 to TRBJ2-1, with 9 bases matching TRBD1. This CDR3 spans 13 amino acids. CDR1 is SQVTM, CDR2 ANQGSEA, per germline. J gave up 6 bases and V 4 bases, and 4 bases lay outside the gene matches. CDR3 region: CSVVGQGINEQFF. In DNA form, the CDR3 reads TGCAGCGTTGTGGGACAGGGTATCAATGAGCAGTTCTTC.

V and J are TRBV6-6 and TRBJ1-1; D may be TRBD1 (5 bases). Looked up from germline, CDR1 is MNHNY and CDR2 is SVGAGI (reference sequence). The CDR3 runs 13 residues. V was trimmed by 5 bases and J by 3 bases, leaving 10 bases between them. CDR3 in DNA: TGTGCCAGCAGTCCCCGGGGGGACACTGAAGCTTTCTTT. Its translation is CASSPRGDTEAFF.

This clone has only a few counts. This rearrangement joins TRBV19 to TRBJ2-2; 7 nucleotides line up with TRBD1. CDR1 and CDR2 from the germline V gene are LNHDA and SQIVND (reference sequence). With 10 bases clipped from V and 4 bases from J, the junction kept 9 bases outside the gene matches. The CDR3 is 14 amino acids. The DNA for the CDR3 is TGTGCCACCACCACAGGGGTGAGCACCGGGGAGCTGTTTTTT. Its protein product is CATTTGVSTGELFF. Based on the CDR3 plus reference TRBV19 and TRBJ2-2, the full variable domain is DGGITQSPKYLFRKEGQNVTLSCEQNLNHDAMYWYRQDPGQGLRLIYYSQIVNDFQKGDIAEGYSVSREKKESFPLTVTSAQKNPTAFYLCATTTGVSTGELFFGEGSRLTVL.

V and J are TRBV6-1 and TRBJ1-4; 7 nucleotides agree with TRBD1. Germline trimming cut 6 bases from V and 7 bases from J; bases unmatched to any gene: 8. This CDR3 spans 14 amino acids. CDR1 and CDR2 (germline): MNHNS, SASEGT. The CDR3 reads CASRMRTGIEKLFF. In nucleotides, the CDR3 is TGTGCCAGCAGAATGAGGACAGGTATTGAAAAACTGTTTTTT.

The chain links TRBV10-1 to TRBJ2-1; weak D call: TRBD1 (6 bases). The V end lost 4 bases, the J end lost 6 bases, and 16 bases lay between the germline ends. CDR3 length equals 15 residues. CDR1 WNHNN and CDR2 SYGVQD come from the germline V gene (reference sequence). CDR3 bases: TGCGCCAGCAGTGTAGGTACAGGGAAGGTCAATGAGCAGTTCTTC. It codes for CASSVGTGKVNEQFF.

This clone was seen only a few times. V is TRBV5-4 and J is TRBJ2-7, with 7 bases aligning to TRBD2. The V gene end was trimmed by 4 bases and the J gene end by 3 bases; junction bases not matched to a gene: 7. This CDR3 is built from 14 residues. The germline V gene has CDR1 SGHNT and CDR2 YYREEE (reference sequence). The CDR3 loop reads CASSPGRGNYEQYF. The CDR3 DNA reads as TGTGCCAGCAGCCCGGGGCGGGGGAACTACGAGCAGTACTTC.

Written as DNA, the CDR3 is TGTGCCAGCAGTTCCTGGACTAGCGTGGCGGACGAGCAGTACTTC. Residues: CASSSWTSVADEQYF. V and J are TRBV28 and TRBJ2-7; TRBD2 matches at 9 bases. Per germline, CDR1 MDHEN and CDR2 SYDVKM. The CDR3 totals 15 residues. With 4 bases clipped from V and 5 bases from J, the junction kept 9 bases outside the gene matches.

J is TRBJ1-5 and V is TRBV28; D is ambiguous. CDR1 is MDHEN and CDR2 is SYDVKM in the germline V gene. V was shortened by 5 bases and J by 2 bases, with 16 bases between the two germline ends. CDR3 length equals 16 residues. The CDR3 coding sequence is TGTGCCAGCAGTCTTTGGGAGACTATAGGCAATCAGCCCCAGCATTTT. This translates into CASSLWETIGNQPQHF.

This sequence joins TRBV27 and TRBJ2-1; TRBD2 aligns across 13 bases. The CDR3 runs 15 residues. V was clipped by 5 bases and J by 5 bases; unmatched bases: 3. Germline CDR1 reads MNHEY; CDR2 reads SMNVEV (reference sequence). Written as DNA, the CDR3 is TGTGCCAGCAGTACTAGCGGGAGGGCCCACAATGAGCAGTTCTTC. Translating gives CASSTSGRAHNEQFF.

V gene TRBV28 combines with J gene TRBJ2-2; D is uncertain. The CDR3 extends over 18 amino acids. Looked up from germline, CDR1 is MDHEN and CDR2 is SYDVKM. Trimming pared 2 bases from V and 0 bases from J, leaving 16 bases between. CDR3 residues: CASSLHGLVQTNTGELFF. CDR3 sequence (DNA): TGTGCCAGCAGTTTACATGGGTTAGTGCAGACGAACACCGGGGAGCTGTTTTTT. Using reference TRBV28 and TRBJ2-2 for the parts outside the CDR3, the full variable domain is DVKVTQSSRYLVKRTGEKVFLECVQDMDHENMFWYRQDPGLGLRLIYFSYDVKMKEKGDIPEGYSVSREKKERFSLILESASTNQTSMYLCASSLHGLVQTNTGELFFGEGSRLTVL.